The rows below give T cell receptor beta chains drawn from one sample of a study of T cell responses to AZD1222 COVID-19 vaccine. Only in-frame clones appear in the TCRdb table, and some are missing; sequencing was by immunoSEQ multiplex PCR. The data show about 200,000 clones, around 90% seen once. Sequencing was performed on peripheral blood, taken 28 days after the second dose of the MenACWY control vaccine. The receptors were sampled from an adult who received the MenACWY meningococcal vaccine as a control. Both conserved end residues are part of each CDR3. The D gene is left open where the match is weak. For some rows the clone size is stated as once, few or many, or as a class when expanded; others skip it.

j_call clone_size v_call d_call cdr3_nt cdr3_aa
TRBJ1-6 NA TRBV19 TRBD1 TGTGCCAGTAGTATAGCCTGGGACAGCCGGGGGGCCTCACCCCTCCACTTT CASSIAWDSRGASPLHF
TRBJ1-1 few TRBV19 NA TGTGCCAGTAGTATTCCGAGGGGGGAAGCTTTCTTT CASSIPRGEAFF
TRBJ2-4 NA TRBV18 TRBD2 TGTGCCAGCTCACCACTGAGACTAGCGGAAAACATTCAGTACTTC CASSPLRLAENIQYF
TRBJ2-1 once TRBV27 TRBD2 TGTGCCAGCATCGCCCCGGGACTAGCGGGAGTAAATGAGCAGTTCTTC CASIAPGLAGVNEQFF
TRBJ2-1 once TRBV7-8 TRBD2 TGTGCCAGCAGCTTAGGGGGACTAGCGGGCACAGCGTACAATGAGCAGTTCTTC CASSLGGLAGTAYNEQFF
TRBJ2-1 NA TRBV6-4 NA TGTGCCAGCAGTGAAACGCAGTTCCAACTCAATGAGCAGTTCTTC CASSETQFQLNEQFF
TRBJ1-5 NA TRBV19 NA TGTGCCAGTAGTATCTATACTGGGGCGGGTGGTCAGCCCCAGCATTTT CASSIYTGAGGQPQHF
TRBJ2-4 NA TRBV3-1/TRBV3-2 TRBD2 TGTGCCAGCAGGGGGACTAGCGGGAGCCTGACCAAAAACATTCAGTACTTC CASRGTSGSLTKNIQYF
TRBJ2-5 few TRBV7-7 NA TGTGCTAGCAGCCAATCCGGACAGAAAGAGACCCAGTACTTC CASSQSGQKETQYF
TRBJ2-1 NA TRBV7-2 NA TGTGCCAGCAGCCGTAATAACAATGAGCAGTTCTTC CASSRNNNEQFF
TRBJ2-5 NA TRBV5-1 NA TGCGCCAGCAGCGCGACTTCGGGGACCCAGTACTTC CASSATSGTQYF
TRBJ1-5 NA TRBV7-9 NA TGTGCCAGCAGCTCCCCAGGGGCCGAGGACGGTGTAGCCCAGCATTTT CASSSPGAEDGVAQHF
TRBJ1-5 NA TRBV14 NA TGTGCCAGCAGCCACGGTGGCAATCAGCCCCAGCATTTT CASSHGGNQPQHF
TRBJ1-2 NA TRBV9 NA TGTGCCAGCAGCGATCAAAGGTCGGGAGGCTACACCTTC CASSDQRSGGYTF
TRBJ2-3 NA TRBV21-1 NA TGTGCCAGCAGCAAAGTGGAAACAGGGTCTTATACAGATACGCAGTATTTT CASSKVETGSYTDTQYF
TRBJ1-4 NA TRBV18 NA TGTGCCAGCTCACCCACAGGACCTGCAACTAATGAAAAACTGTTTTTT CASSPTGPATNEKLFF
TRBJ2-2 NA TRBV19 NA TGTGCCAGTAGCCCCAGGGATACCGGGGAGCTGTTTTTT CASSPRDTGELFF
TRBJ1-6 few TRBV7-8 NA TGTGCCAGCAGTCCGCCGGGCTCCTATAATTCACCCCTCCACTTT CASSPPGSYNSPLHF
TRBJ1-2 NA TRBV9 NA TGTGCCAGCAGCTCGCCGGCAGCTAACTATGGCTACACCTTC CASSSPAANYGYTF
TRBJ2-7 NA TRBV29-1 NA TGCAGCGTTGAAGATGCGGGACTCGCGCAGTACTTC CSVEDAGLAQYF
TRBJ1-2 NA TRBV30 NA TGTGCCTGGACAGGGGATGGTGGCTACACCTTC CAWTGDGGYTF
TRBJ1-5 NA TRBV6-2/TRBV6-3 NA TGTGCCAGCAGCCAGGACAGCGGGCAGCCCCAGCATTTT CASSQDSGQPQHF
TRBJ1-3 NA TRBV27 NA TGTGCCAGCAGTTTAAGGGCAACAGGGAGTAGCTCTGGAAACACCATATATTTT CASSLRATGSSSGNTIYF
TRBJ1-6 NA TRBV4-1 NA TGCGCCAGCAGCCAAGAAGTGGTGAGGAGCTCCTATAATTCACCCCTCCACTTT CASSQEVVRSSYNSPLHF
TRBJ2-4 once TRBV7-2 TRBD2 TGTGCCAGCAGCAACAAGATAGCGGGCGCCATTATAGCCAAAAACATTCAGTACTTC CASSNKIAGAIIAKNIQYF
TRBJ2-3 NA TRBV30 TRBD2 TGTGCCTGGACTAGCGGGAGTACAGATACGCAGTATTTT CAWTSGSTDTQYF
TRBJ2-5 NA TRBV7-8 TRBD2 TGTGCCAGTAGCTTAGAAGGGAGCGGGAGGCCCCAAGAGACCCAGTACTTC CASSLEGSGRPQETQYF
TRBJ1-5 NA TRBV12-3/TRBV12-4 NA TGTGCCAGCAGTTCACAGGGAAATCAGCCCCAGCATTTT CASSSQGNQPQHF
TRBJ1-4 NA TRBV6-5 NA TGTGCCAGCAGTACCACCCCGGCGGGTGAAAAACTGTTTTTT CASSTTPAGEKLFF
TRBJ2-6 once TRBV7-3 NA TGTGCCAGCAGCTTAACCCCAGTTGGGACGGCTTCCTCTGGGGCCAACGTCCTGACTTTC CASSLTPVGTASSGANVLTF
TRBJ2-4 NA TRBV6-5 TRBD1 TGTGCCAGCAGCTGGGACAGTAAAAACATTCAGTACTTC CASSWDSKNIQYF
TRBJ2-2 NA TRBV7-3 TRBD2 TGTGCCAGCAGGCTAGCGGGAGTAAACACCGGGGAGCTGTTTTTT CASRLAGVNTGELFF
TRBJ2-7 NA TRBV28 NA TGTGCCAGCAGTTTATTTTCCTACGAGCAGTACTTC CASSLFSYEQYF
TRBJ2-2 NA TRBV10-3 TRBD2 TGTGCCATCAGTGGGACTAGCGTTAACTCCGGGGAGCTGTTTTTT CAISGTSVNSGELFF
TRBJ2-5 NA TRBV11-2 TRBD2 TGTGCCAGCAGCCCTCGTTTGGGAGGGGAGACCCAGTACTTC CASSPRLGGETQYF
TRBJ1-2 NA TRBV2 NA TGTGCCAGCAGTGCCACAGGGTCTGGCTACACCTTC CASSATGSGYTF
TRBJ2-3 NA TRBV7-3 TRBD2 TGTGCCAGCAGCTTAAAAGGTAGCGGGAGGGCCTCGACAGATACGCAGTATTTT CASSLKGSGRASTDTQYF
TRBJ1-2 NA TRBV29-1 TRBD1 TGCAGCGTTGGAAGACAGGGGGAAGGCTACACCTTC CSVGRQGEGYTF
TRBJ2-1 NA TRBV7-3 NA TGTGCCAGCAGCCAGGACCTGGGGGAGCAGTTCTTC CASSQDLGEQFF
TRBJ2-1 NA TRBV6-6 NA TGTGCCAGCAGGCCACAACTCCTCCGGAACAATGAGCAGTTCTTC CASRPQLLRNNEQFF
TRBJ1-2 NA TRBV4-2 TRBD1 TGTGCCAGCAGCCCTACCGGGACAGCCAACTATGGCTACACCTTC CASSPTGTANYGYTF
TRBJ1-1 NA TRBV28 TRBD1 TGCTTATCCGGGACAGGGTACACTGAAGCTTTCTTT CLSGTGYTEAFF
TRBJ1-5 NA TRBV5-6 NA TGTGCCAGCAGCTTCAGGGGACGAGGTCAGCCCCAGCATTTT CASSFRGRGQPQHF
TRBJ1-3 NA TRBV6-5 NA TGTGCCAGCAGTTACTCGCATGGGACCTCTGGAAACACCATATATTTT CASSYSHGTSGNTIYF
TRBJ2-7 once TRBV2 NA TGTGCCAGCAAACGCCCGGGGGATTATTCCTACGAGCAGTACTTC CASKRPGDYSYEQYF
TRBJ2-7 NA TRBV3-1/TRBV3-2 NA TGTGCCAGCAGCCAAGTGACGGGGGCCTACGAGCAGTACTTC CASSQVTGAYEQYF
TRBJ2-1 NA TRBV5-1 TRBD2 TGCGCCAGCAGCTTGGGGCTAGCGGGGCTGAATGAGCAGTTCTTC CASSLGLAGLNEQFF
TRBJ1-1 NA TRBV24-1 NA TGTGCCACCTCGCGGGGTTGGGACACTGAAGCTTTCTTT CATSRGWDTEAFF
TRBJ2-2 few TRBV9 NA TGTGCCAGCACTCGAGGCCTGAGGGCCGGGGAGCTGTTTTTT CASTRGLRAGELFF
TRBJ2-2 NA TRBV3-1/TRBV3-2 TRBD2 TGTGCCAGCAGCCGAATAGCGGGAGGTTCGAACACCGGGGAGCTGTTTTTT CASSRIAGGSNTGELFF
TRBJ2-2 NA TRBV2 TRBD2 TGTGCCAGCATCGCTGGCGGGAGGGCGAACACCGGGGAGCTGTTTTTT CASIAGGRANTGELFF
TRBJ2-2 NA TRBV4-1 NA TGCGCCAGCAGCCAAGAGCGTTATACCACCGGGGAGCTGTTTTTT CASSQERYTTGELFF
TRBJ2-1 NA TRBV7-2 NA TGTGCCAGCAGCTTACGGCTAGTCAGTGGGTACAATGAGCAGTTCTTC CASSLRLVSGYNEQFF